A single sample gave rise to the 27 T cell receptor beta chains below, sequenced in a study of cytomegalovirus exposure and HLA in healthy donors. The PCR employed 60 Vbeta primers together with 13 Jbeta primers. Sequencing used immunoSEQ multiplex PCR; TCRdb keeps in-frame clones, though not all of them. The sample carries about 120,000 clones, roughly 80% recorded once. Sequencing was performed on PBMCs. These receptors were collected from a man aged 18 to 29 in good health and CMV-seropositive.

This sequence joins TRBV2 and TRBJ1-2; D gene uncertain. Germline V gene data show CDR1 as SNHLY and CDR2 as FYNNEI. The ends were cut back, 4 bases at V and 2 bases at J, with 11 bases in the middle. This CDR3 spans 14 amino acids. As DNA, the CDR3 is TGTGCCAGCAGTGTGAATTCCAGGAACTATGGCTACACCTTC. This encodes CASSVNSRNYGYTF.

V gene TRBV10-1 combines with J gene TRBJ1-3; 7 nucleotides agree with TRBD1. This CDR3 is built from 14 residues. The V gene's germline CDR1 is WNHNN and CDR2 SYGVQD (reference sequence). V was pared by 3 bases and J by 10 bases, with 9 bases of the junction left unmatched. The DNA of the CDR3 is TGCGCCAGCAGTGAATGGACAGGCCTCCTGACCATATATTTT. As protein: CASSEWTGLLTIYF.

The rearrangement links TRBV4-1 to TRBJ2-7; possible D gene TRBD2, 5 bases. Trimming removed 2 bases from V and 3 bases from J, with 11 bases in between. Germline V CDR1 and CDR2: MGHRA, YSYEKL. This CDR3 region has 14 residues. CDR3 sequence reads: CASSQQHRDYEQYF. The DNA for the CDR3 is TGCGCCAGCAGCCAACAACACCGGGACTACGAGCAGTACTTC.

This CDR3 reads CATSSSGDSNQPQHF. The CDR3 nucleotides are TGTGCCACCAGCAGTTCGGGGGATAGCAATCAGCCCCAGCATTTT. V gene TRBV15 combines with J gene TRBJ1-5; tentatively, D is TRBD1 (5 bases). V shed 3 bases and J shed 0 bases, with 9 bases lying between them. This CDR3 region has 15 residues. The V gene's germline CDR1 is LNHNV and CDR2 YYDKDF (reference sequence).

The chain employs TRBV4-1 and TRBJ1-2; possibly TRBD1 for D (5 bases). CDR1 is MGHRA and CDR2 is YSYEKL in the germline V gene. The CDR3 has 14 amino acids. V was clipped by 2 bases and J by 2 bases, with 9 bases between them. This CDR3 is CASSQNRRNYGYTF. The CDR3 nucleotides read TGCGCCAGCAGCCAAAACAGGCGAAACTATGGCTACACCTTC.

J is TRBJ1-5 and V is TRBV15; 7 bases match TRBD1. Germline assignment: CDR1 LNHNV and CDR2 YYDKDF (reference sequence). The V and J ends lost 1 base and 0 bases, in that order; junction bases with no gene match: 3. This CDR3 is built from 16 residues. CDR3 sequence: CATSRGAGGSNQPQHF. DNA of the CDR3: TGTGCCACCAGCAGAGGGGCAGGGGGTAGCAATCAGCCCCAGCATTTT.

CDR3 nucleotides: TGTGCCAGCAGCTTAGATCGGGGGGAGACCCAGTACTTC. Translated, it gives CASSLDRGETQYF. J is TRBJ2-5 and V is TRBV11-3; the D gene is possibly TRBD2 (6 bases). This CDR3 region has 13 residues. CDR1 is SGHNT, CDR2 YENEEA, per germline. With 0 bases removed from V and 5 bases from J, the gap between germline ends came to 7 bases.

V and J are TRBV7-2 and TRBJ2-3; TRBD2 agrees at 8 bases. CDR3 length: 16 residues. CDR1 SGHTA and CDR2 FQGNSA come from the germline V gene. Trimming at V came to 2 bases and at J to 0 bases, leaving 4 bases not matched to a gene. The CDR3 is CASSLRSSGSTDTQYF. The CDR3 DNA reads TGTGCCAGCAGCTTAAGGTCTAGCGGGAGCACAGATACGCAGTATTTT.

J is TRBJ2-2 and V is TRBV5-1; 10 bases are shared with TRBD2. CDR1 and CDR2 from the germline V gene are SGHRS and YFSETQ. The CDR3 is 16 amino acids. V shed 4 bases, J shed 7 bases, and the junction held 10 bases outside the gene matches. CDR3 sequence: CASSIIAGGISGELFF. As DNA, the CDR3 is TGCGCCAGCAGCATAATAGCGGGAGGTATCAGCGGGGAGCTGTTTTTT.

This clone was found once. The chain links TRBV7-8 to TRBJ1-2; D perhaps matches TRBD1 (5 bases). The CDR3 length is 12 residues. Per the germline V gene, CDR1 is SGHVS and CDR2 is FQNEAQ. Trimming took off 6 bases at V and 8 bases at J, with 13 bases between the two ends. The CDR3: CASRRDLGGYTF. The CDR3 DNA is TGTGCCAGCAGACGGGACTTAGGCGGCTACACCTTC.

The CDR3 spells CASSVSSDNEQFF. CDR3 nucleotide sequence: TGTGCCAGCAGCGTATCTTCGGACAATGAGCAGTTCTTC. The V gene is TRBV9, the J gene TRBJ2-1; D not certain. The CDR3 runs 13 residues. V was cut by 1 base and J by 5 bases, with 7 bases left in between. The germline gives CDR1 SGDLS, CDR2 YYNGEE.

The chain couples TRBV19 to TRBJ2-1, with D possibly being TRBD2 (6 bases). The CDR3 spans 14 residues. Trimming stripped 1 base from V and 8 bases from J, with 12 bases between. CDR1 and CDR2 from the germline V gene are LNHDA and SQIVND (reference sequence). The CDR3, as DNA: TGTGCCAGTAGTATAGGAGGGAGGTTTCATGAGCAGTTCTTC. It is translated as CASSIGGRFHEQFF.

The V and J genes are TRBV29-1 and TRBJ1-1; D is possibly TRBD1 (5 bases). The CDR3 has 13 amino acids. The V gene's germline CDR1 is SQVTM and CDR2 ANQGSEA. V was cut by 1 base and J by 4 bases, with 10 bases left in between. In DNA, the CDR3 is TGCAGCGTTGAAGTGCAGGGAGGCACTGAAGCTTTCTTT. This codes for CSVEVQGGTEAFF.

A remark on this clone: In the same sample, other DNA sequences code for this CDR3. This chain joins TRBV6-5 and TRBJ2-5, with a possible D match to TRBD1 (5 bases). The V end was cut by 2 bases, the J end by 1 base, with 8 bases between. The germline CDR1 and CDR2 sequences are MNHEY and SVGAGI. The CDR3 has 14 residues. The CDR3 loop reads CASSYRGSQETQYF. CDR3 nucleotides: TGTGCCAGCAGTTACAGGGGTAGCCAAGAGACCCAGTACTTC.

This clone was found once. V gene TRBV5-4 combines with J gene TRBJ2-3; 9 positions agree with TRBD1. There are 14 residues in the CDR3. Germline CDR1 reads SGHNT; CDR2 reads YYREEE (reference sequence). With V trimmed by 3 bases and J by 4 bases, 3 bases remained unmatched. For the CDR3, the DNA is TGTGCCAGCAGCTATGGACAGGGGCCAGATACGCAGTATTTT. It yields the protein CASSYGQGPDTQYF.

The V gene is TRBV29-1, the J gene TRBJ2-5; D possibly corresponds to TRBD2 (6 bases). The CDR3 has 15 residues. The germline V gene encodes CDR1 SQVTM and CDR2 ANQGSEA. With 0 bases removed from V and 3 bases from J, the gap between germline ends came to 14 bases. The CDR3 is CSVEDLAGFKETQYF. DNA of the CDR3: TGCAGCGTTGAAGATCTGGCGGGATTCAAAGAGACCCAGTACTTC. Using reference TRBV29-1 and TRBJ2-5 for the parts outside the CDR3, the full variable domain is SAVISQKPSRDICQRGTSLTIQCQVDSQVTMMFWYRQQPGQSLTLIATANQGSEATYESGFVIDKFPISRPNLTFSTLTVSNMSPEDSSIYLCSVEDLAGFKETQYFGPGTRLLVL.

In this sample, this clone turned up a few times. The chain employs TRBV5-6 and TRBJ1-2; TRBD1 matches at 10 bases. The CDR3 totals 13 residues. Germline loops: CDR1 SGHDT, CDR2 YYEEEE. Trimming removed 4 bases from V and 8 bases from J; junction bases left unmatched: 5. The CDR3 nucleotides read TGTGCCAGCAGCCGGGACAGGGGTAGGGGCTACACCTTC. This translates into CASSRDRGRGYTF.

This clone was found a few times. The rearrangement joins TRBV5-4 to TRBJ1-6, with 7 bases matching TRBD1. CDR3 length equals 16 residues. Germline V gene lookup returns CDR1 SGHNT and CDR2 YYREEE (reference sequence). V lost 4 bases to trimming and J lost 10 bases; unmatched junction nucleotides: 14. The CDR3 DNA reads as TGTGCCAGCAGCCGATGGTTCAAAGGACAGGAATCACCCCTCCACTTT. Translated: CASSRWFKGQESPLHF.

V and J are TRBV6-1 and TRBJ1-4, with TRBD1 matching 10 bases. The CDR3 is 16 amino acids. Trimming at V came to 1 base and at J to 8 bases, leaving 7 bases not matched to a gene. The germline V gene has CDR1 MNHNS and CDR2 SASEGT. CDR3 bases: TGTGCCAGCAGTGAAGAAGAGGGGACAGGGGCCGAAAAACTGTTTTTT. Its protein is CASSEEEGTGAEKLFF.

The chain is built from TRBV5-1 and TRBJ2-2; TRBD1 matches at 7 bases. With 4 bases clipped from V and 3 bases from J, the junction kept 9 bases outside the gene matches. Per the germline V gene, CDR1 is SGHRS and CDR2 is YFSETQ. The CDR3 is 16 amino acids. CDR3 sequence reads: CASSMSQGVDTGELFF. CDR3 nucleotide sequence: TGCGCCAGCAGCATGTCCCAGGGGGTTGACACCGGGGAGCTGTTTTTT.

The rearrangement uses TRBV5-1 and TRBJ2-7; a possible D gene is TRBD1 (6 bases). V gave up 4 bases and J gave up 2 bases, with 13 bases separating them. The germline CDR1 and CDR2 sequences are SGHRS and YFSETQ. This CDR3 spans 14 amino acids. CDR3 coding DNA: TGCGCCAGCAGCAGCACGGGACACCCCTACGAGCAGTACTTC. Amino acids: CASSSTGHPYEQYF.

The CDR3 DNA is TGTGCCAGTAACCAGGGACAAACTAATGAAAAACTGTTTTTT. It translates to CASNQGQTNEKLFF. The rearrangement links TRBV19 to TRBJ1-4, with a weak D call TRBD1 (6 bases). The CDR3 runs to 14 residues. Germline V gene sequence: CDR1 LNHDA, CDR2 SQIVND (reference sequence). V lost 7 bases, J lost 1 base, and 10 bases lay in between.

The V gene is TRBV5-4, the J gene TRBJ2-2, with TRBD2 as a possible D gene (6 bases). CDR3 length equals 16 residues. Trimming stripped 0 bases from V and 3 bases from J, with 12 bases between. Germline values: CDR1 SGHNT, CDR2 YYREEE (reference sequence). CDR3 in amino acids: CASSLGYGGYTGELFF. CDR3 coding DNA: TGTGCCAGCAGCTTGGGGTATGGGGGGTACACCGGGGAGCTGTTTTTT. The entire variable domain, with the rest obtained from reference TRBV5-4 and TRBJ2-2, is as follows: ETGVTQSPTHLIKTRGQQVTLRCSSQSGHNTVSWYQQALGQGPQFIFQYYREEENGRGNFPPRFSGLQFPNYSSELNVNALELDDSALYLCASSLGYGGYTGELFFGEGSRLTVL.

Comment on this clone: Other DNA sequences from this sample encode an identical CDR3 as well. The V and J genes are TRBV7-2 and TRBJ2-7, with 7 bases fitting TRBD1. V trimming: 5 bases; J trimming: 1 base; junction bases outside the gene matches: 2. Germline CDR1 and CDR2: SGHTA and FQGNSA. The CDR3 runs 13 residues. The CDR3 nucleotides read TGTGCCAGCAGCCGACAGGGTTCCTACGAGCAGTACTTC. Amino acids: CASSRQGSYEQYF.

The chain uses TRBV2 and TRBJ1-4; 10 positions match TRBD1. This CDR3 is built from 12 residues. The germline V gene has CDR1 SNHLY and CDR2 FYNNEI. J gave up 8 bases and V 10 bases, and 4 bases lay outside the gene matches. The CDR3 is CAIGTGDEKLFF. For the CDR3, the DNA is TGTGCCATCGGGACAGGGGACGAAAAACTGTTTTTT.

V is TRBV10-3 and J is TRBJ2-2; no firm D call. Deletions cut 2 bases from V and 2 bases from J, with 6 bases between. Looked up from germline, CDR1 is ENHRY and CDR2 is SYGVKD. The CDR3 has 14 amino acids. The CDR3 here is CAISETPNTGELFF. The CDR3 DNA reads TGTGCCATCAGTGAGACTCCTAACACCGGGGAGCTGTTTTTT.

Written as DNA, the CDR3 is TGTGCCAGCAAATCCATGAACACTGAAGCTTTCTTT. As protein: CASKSMNTEAFF. The chain uses TRBV28 and TRBJ1-1; D gene ambiguous. This CDR3 has 12 amino acids. CDR1 is MDHEN, CDR2 SYDVKM, per germline. Trimming stripped 7 bases from V and 0 bases from J, with 6 bases between.